This entry describes one TCR beta chain. Its antigen remains undetermined. Base qualities are not provided; no much larger clone lies one nucleotide away. The CDR3 holds 11 amino acids from the cysteine to the phenylalanine. Of the read, only the CDR3 DNA is kept; its 33 bases are in frame from base 1. V is reduced by 6 bases and J by 8 bases, leaving a spacing of 8 bases between them. The germline V gene specifies KGHSH as CDR1 and LQKENI as CDR2. This sample was taken from a study of siplizumab effects on memory and regulatory T cells (dated by TCRdb to 2018 to 2020). General notes on the study: The study looked at the effect of siplizumab, an anti-CD2 antibody, on alloreactive T-cell subsets in allogeneic mixed lymphocyte reactions made from human PBMCs.

The research as a whole found: A naive or memory phenotype could not be assigned to roughly 75-97% of proliferating CD4+ or CD8+ clones. Greater diversity appeared to be present in unstimulated naive T cells than in memory T cells, and a substantial contribution to the alloresponse seemed to be made by naive cells. Whether proliferating Tregs from siplizumab cultures actually had suppressive function was not functionally confirmed. Of the alloreactive CD4+ clones that could be mapped, the Treg-derived share averaged around 64% with siplizumab compared with under 35% in control reactions. The cumulative frequency of alloreactive sequences that could be traced back to unstimulated CD4+ memory T cells was significantly reduced by siplizumab. Because sequences below about 10^-5 frequency were poorly captured, only a minor fraction of alloreactive clones could be mapped to unstimulated subsets.

The library was made by the immunoSEQ multiplex PCR assay. Roughly 10^5 TCR templates per sample were assayed on the deep sequencing platform. Genomic DNA extracted from sorted T cells was used for TCRbeta CDR3 sequencing. The authors processed their data as follows. The R programming language was used for clonal analysis of TCRbeta CDR3 data. Alloreactive CD4+ and CD8+ clones were defined by comparing unstimulated samples with post-reaction CFSE-low samples. Alloreactive CD4+ clones were assigned to regulatory or non-regulatory origin by matching sequences to sorted unstimulated Treg and non-Treg repertoires. The clones in this table, taken by TCRdb from immuneACCESS, are in-frame only. Not every clone is retained; where verified, under half of the shortfall comes from an unresolved V gene, and the cause of the rest is unknown. D and trimming come from the DNA, and the V and J calls and clone size come from that table. Within this sample are approximately 110,000 clones, with approximately 94% of them counted one time only. 0.32% of the sample belongs to the ten largest clones.

Sorted unstimulated T cells, along with proliferating T cells recovered from mixed lymphocyte reactions, underwent TCRbeta CDR3 sequencing. Fresh whole blood from more than 8 HLA-typed healthy donors was used as the source from which PBMCs were isolated. Sequencing was done on a sample of CD4+ T cells sorted from blood. Recombination linked TRBV18 to TRBJ2-1; TRBD1 is perhaps the D gene, given 5 matching bases. The clonotype was recovered from a human donor in good health. The sequenced DNA: TGTGCCAGCTCCGAGACAGATGAGCAGTTCTTC. Its product reads: CASSETDEQFF.